This T cell receptor (beta chain) stems from a study of CD8 T cells in Susac syndrome. It was negative isolation that provided the CD8+ and CD4+ T cells, whereas TEMRA cells were enriched by FACS. J gave up 7 bases and V 4 bases, and 11 bases lay outside the gene matches. The CDR3 is made up of 15 amino acids. CDR1 is SGHDT, CDR2 YYEEEE, per germline. The authors reverse transcribed about 0.5 to 1 ug RNA with random hexamers. Each CDR3 protein gets one entry after TCRdb re-called the immunoSEQ multiplex PCR reads with MiXCR. The sample gives approximately 170,000 distinct CDR3 sequences, roughly 95% of which show up once; over 0.09% is in the top ten.

Sequencing used CD4+ T cells from PBMCs. The rearrangement joins TRBV5-6 to TRBJ2-7; 10 bases agree with TRBD2. The clonotype comes from a human donor with multiple sclerosis. DNA for the CDR3: TGTGCCAGCAGCCATCAAGCGGGAGGGACGGGGGAGCAGTACTTC. Translation gives CASSHQAGGTGEQYF.